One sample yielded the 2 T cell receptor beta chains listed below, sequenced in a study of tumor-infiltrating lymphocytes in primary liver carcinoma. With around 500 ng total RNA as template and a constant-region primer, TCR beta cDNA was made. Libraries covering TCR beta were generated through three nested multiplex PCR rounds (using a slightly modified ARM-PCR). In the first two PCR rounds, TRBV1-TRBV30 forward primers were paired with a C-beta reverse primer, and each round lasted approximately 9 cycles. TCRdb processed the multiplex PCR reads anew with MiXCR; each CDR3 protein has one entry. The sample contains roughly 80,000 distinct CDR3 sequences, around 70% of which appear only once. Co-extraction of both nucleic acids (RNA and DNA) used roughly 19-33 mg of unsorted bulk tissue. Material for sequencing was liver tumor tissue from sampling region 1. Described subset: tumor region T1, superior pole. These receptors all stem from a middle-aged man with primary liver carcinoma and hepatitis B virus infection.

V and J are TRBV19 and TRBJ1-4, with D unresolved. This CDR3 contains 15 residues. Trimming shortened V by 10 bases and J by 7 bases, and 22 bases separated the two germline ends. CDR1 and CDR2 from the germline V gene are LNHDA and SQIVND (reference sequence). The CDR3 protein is CATCMQSGRGEKLFF. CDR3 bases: TGTGCCACCTGTATGCAGTCTGGACGGGGTGAAAAACTGTTTTTT.

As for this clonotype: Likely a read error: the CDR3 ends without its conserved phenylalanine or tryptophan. The CDR3 protein is CASSAINSLYYGYTI. CDR3 coding DNA: TGTGCAAGCAGTGCCATTAACAGCCTCTACTATGGCTACACCATC. The rearrangement links TRBV28 to TRBJ1-2; D gene ambiguous. The CDR3 extends over 15 amino acids. Germline V lookup: CDR1 MDHEN, CDR2 SYDVKM.